The entry that follows covers one T cell receptor beta chain sequence. The antigen it recognizes is unknown. No base quality information exists; no much larger clone differs at one position. The cohort comprised 550 to 700 healthy bone marrow donors. At the time of sampling, all cohort members were nominally healthy, though unrecorded immune exposures were likely present. CMV serostatus was positive for roughly 290 and negative for 352 of the 666 cohort members, and was not recorded for this donor. A peripheral blood sample was provided by each donor, and peripheral blood mononuclear cells were used for TCR beta sequencing. Genomic DNA was extracted from the blood cell samples with the Qiagen DNeasy Blood Extraction Kit. V gives up 6 bases and J gives up 6 bases, and the segment between their germline ends measures 14 bases. CDR1 MNHEY and CDR2 SMNVEV are derived from the germline V gene (reference sequence). The CDR3 has 14 amino acids, counting the end cysteine and phenylalanine. Kept here is only the CDR3 DNA, which spans 42 bases and is read in frame from base 1.

This entry belongs to a study of cytomegalovirus exposure and HLA in healthy donors (dated by TCRdb to the late 2010s). Looking at the study overall: In an earlier analysis of 550 to 750 of the donors, 276 Gb of sequence data and 120 million or so unique TCR beta sequences from about 179 million T cells were reported. An earlier analysis of 450 to 750 of the donors used high-throughput TCR beta sequencing to judge whether each TCR beta V gene segment behaved as functional or pseudogenic. The number of typed donors differed by locus: about 620-640 for A, B, C, DRB1 and DQB1; some 500 for DQA1; 606 for DPA1; and 400 to 480 for DPB1. Roughly 310 gigabases of sequencing data and approximately 80 million unique TCR sequences were included in an early release covering under 650 HLA-typed donors. All discovery cohort repertoires had been generated using a single sequencing platform. Along with the roughly 710-subject first cohort, a separate validation cohort of roughly 110 different subjects was used. To predict cytomegalovirus infection status, the study combined high-throughput TCR immunosequencing, statistical association of individual TCRs with disease status, and machine learning. Donor age, sex, ethnicity and CMV serostatus were compiled together with the repertoire data. The later analysis used no new phenotypic data to find candidate immune exposures, relying instead on TCR beta sequences and their occurrence across donors. Because of strong linkage in the cohort, four or five DR-DQ haplotypes were treated as single units for association and clustering. Among about 390 genotyped donors of the cohort, an average of approximately 240,000 unique TCR beta nucleotide sequences were sequenced per donor, around a sixth of them non-productive. The study aimed to test whether signatures of past pathogen exposure could be identified by cataloging public T cell receptors. HLA typing covered class I and class II loci at four-digit resolution. Among the roughly 400 genotyped donors, more than 70% belonged to the genetic ancestry cluster associated with self-reported Caucasian donors. To study patterns of TCR occurrence, a later analysis re-analyzed previously published TCR beta repertoires from 666 donors and added high-resolution HLA genotyping. In a later genetic analysis, genome-wide SNP genotypes for about 65% of the 666 donors were used, and that subset was treated as a discovery cohort. Using immunosequencing, the study profiled T cell repertoires from about 610 subjects and related those repertoires to cytomegalovirus serostatus. The paper's findings and limits, for the study overall: Sequencing depth was assumed to be roughly uniform across donors in the presence/absence analyses, though that assumption may not hold. Because some donors lacked HLA typing at each locus, the association tests relied only on the typed subset. This cohort had only TCR beta chains sequenced, and the lack of alpha or paired-chain data limited which features could be detected. In a later genetic analysis, fewer N-insertions in productive TCRs were reported among donors in an Asian-associated ancestry cluster than the roughly 700-donor mean. Strong co-occurrence of HLA alleles, especially DR and DQ, made assigning TCR associations to individual alleles difficult. The classifier was reported to diagnose cytomegalovirus status with high specificity and sensitivity in both the original cohort and the validation cohort. A later analysis found that TCR association rates varied across HLA loci, with DRB1 alleles showing the most associated TCRs and HLA-C alleles the fewest. A further reported finding was that TCR beta sequences accurately predicted the HLA-A and HLA-B alleles for most subjects in the first cohort. The 87-base-pair reads could not distinguish some IMGT-functional V segments, including TRBV6-2 and TRBV6-3, so those segments were excluded. In a later genetic analysis, a missense DCLRE1C variant was associated with V-gene and J-gene trimming of TCR beta chains, and the association was replicated in an independent cohort. The study gave a list of about 170 TCR beta chains associated with cytomegalovirus. A later analysis reported that several top co-occurrence clusters appeared linked to parvovirus B19, influenza, CMV and Epstein-Barr virus. A cluster of highly shared sequence variants was judged likely to be a technical artifact of the sequencing pipeline. Specific HLA alleles were associated with some 15,000 TCR beta sequences at a false discovery rate of 0.05 in a later analysis. CMV serostatus was the only immune exposure information available for the cohort. Correlated functional status among segregating V segments might be attributable to linkage disequilibrium, but an unknown experimental factor could not be ruled out. Across donors, most TCR sequences were observed very rarely, whereas some public TCRs were present in many individuals. Three of the identified cytomegalovirus-associated TCR beta chains were confirmed in vitro to be specific for cytomegalovirus antigens. Most CMV-associated TCR beta chains appeared to be HLA-restricted in a later analysis, and the HLA associations seemed to be driven largely by CMV exposure. In an earlier analysis of 587 of the donors, most TCR beta V segments appeared in productive rearrangements about 87% or about 30% of the time, broadly matching IMGT annotations. In a later analysis, HLA-associated TCR beta chains showed more clonal expansion and lower generation probabilities than non-associated chains that were equally common. Because counts were too low, 15 to 20 rarely observed V segments, including chromosome 9 orphons, were excluded from the earlier analysis of 587 of the donors. The authors suggested that the approach could potentially be extended to other disease states and immunological phenotypes.

The method was the immunoSEQ multiplex PCR assay. For the multiplex PCR, a mixture combining 60 forward primers for TCR Vbeta segments and 13 reverse primers for TCR Jbeta segments was used. The CDR3 region of rearranged TCR beta genes was amplified from genomic DNA by a multiplex PCR assay. The amplified TCR beta libraries were sequenced on the Illumina HiSeq System as 87-base-pair reads. Concerning the study's data processing: Across the 670 or so repertoires, a later analysis counted some 81 million unique TCR beta chains, 8.5 million to 12 million of which were shared by at least two donors. Raw reads were error-corrected and collapsed into unique sequences with a nearest-neighbor algorithm that merged closely related sequences to remove PCR and sequencing errors. CDR3 sequences were aligned to IMGT reference sequences to assign V, D and J gene segments. For a sequence to be retained, a match of at least six nucleotides was required to both a V gene segment and a J gene segment. A rearrangement counted as productive if the CDR3 had no stop codons and remained in frame with V and J, and every other rearrangement counted as non-productive. Following IMGT convention, CDR3 was defined as the stretch from the second conserved V-encoded cysteine up to the conserved J-encoded phenylalanine. Sequences without an unambiguous match to a single V gene segment were excluded from the earlier analysis of almost 600 of the donors. An earlier analysis of around 600 of the donors classified V segments as functional when productive rearrangements were above 56.7% and as segregating when the standard deviation between donors was above 5%. A statistical classification framework was built to diagnose cytomegalovirus status from the catalog of TCR beta chain sequences. V and J gene assignment, in a later analysis, came from comparing TCR nucleotide sequences with IMGT/GENE-DB human TR gene sequences. In a later analysis, CDR3 sequences and most-parsimonious VDJ recombination scenarios were assigned using the TCRdist pipeline. In a later analysis, every TCR beta chain was defined by the combination of its CDR3 amino acid sequence and its V-gene family, and reads without a unique V-gene family were dropped. As a way to deal with suspected cross-contamination and a sequencing artifact, a later analysis dropped 450 to 600 nucleotide sequences that were highly shared and had low generation probability. For each public chain, a later analysis derived a clonal expansion index from normalized ranks of inferred template counts within each repertoire. A later analysis computed generation probabilities with a VDJ recombination model fitted to out-of-frame rearrangements, and checked the results against IGoR. In a later analysis, hypergeometric tests were used to score TCR-TCR, TCR-HLA and TCR-CMV co-occurrence, with a repertoire-size bias correction applied to TCR pairs. A later analysis estimated false discovery rates by permuting HLA or CMV assignments 20 times. In a later analysis, co-occurring TCRs were grouped using DBSCAN, and TCRdist sequence similarity was added for clustering within HLA-allele-positive subsets. Repertoires with fewer than 30,000 or more than 120,000 public chains, plus five repertoires with anomalous nucleotide sharing, were excluded from co-occurrence clustering. Entries here come from immuneACCESS through TCRdb and include only in-frame sequences with V and J called. Some clones fail to appear in such tables; in the studies checked, an unresolved V gene covers under half of the shortfall, and the cause of the remainder is unknown. Clone size and V and J calls were adopted from that table, with D and trimming inferred from the DNA. The sample data list some 140,000 clones, and around 63% of these were observed just once. The ten biggest clones cover more than 1.5% of the sample.

The rearrangement combines TRBV27 with TRBJ2-2; the D gene is perhaps TRBD1, on 6 matching bases. The source of this sequence is a human donor in good health. The specimen was PBMCs. The CDR3 loop reads CASSISGVPGELFF. The bases read TGTGCCAGCAGCATTTCAGGGGTCCCCGGGGAGCTGTTTTTT.